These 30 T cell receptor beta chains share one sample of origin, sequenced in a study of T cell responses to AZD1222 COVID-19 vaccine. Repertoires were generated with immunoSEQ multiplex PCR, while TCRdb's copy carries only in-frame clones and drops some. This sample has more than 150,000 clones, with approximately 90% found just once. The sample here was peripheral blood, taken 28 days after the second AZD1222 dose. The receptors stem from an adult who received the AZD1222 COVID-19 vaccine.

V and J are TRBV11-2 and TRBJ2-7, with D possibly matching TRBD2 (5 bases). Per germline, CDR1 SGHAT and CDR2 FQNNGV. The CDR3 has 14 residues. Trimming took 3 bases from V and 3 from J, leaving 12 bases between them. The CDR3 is CASSFGGGLYEQYF. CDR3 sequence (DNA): TGTGCCAGCAGCTTTGGCGGAGGCCTCTACGAGCAGTACTTC.

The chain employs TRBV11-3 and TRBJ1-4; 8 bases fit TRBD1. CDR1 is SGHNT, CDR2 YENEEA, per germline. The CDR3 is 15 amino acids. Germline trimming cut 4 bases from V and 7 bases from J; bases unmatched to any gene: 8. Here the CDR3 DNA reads TGTGCCAGCAGCTCGCTGGACAGGGAGGGTGAAAAACTGTTTTTT. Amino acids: CASSSLDREGEKLFF.

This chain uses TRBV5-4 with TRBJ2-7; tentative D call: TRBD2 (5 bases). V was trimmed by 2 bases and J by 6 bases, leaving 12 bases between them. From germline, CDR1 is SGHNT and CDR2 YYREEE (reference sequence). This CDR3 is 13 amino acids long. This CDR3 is CASSFNQAGEQYF. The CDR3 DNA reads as TGTGCCAGCAGCTTTAATCAGGCGGGCGAGCAGTACTTC. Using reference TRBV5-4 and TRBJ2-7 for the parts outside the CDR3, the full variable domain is ETGVTQSPTHLIKTRGQQVTLRCSSQSGHNTVSWYQQALGQGPQFIFQYYREEENGRGNFPPRFSGLQFPNYSSELNVNALELDDSALYLCASSFNQAGEQYFGPGTRLTVT.

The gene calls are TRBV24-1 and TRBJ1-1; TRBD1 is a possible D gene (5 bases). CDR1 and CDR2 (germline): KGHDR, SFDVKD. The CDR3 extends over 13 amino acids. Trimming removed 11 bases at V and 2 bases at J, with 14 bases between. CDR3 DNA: TGTGCCATTAAAGGGAGGGACAACACTGAAGCTTTCTTT. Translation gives CAIKGRDNTEAFF.

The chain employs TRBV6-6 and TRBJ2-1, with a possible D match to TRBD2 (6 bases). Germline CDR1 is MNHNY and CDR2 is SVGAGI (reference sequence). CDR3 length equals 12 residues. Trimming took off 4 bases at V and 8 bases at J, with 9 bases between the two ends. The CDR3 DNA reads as TGTGCCAGCAGTTCGGGGGTTTATGAGCAGTTCTTC. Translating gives CASSSGVYEQFF.

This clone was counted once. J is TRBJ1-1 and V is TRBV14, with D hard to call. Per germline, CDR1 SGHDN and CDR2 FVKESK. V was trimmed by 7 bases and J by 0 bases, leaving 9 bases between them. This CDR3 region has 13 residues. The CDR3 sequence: CASTLGLNTEAFF. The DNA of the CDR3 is TGTGCCAGCACTCTTGGCCTGAACACTGAAGCTTTCTTT.

CDR3 coding DNA: TGTGCCAGCAGTCTTAGCGGGAGGGGGGCAGATACGCAGTATTTT. Its protein product is CASSLSGRGADTQYF. V and J are TRBV2 and TRBJ2-3; TRBD2 aligns across 11 bases. V trimming: 5 bases; J trimming: 4 bases; junction bases outside the gene matches: 5. In germline, CDR1 is SNHLY, CDR2 FYNNEI. The CDR3 consists of 15 residues.

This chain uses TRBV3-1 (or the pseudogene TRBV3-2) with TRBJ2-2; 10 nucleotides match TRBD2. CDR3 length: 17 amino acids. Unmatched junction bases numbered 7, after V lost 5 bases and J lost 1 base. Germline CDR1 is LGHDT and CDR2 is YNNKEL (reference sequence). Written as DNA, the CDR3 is TGTGCCAGCAGCTACCGGACTAGCGGAAAGAACACCGGGGAGCTGTTTTTT. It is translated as CASSYRTSGKNTGELFF.

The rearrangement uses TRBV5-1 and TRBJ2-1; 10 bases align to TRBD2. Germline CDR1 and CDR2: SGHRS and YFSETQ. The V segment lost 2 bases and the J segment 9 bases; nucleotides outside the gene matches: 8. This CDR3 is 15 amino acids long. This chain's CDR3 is CASSFLAGAPIEQFF. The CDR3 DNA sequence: TGCGCCAGCAGCTTTCTAGCGGGAGCTCCCATTGAGCAGTTCTTC.

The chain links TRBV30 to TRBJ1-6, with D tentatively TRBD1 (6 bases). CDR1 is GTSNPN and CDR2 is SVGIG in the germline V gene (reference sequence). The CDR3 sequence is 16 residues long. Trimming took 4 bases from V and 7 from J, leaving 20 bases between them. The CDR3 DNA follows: TGTGCCTGGATCCGACAAGAAGGGGGACCCAATTCACCCCTCCACTTT. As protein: CAWIRQEGGPNSPLHF. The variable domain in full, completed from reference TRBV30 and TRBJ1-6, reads SQTIHQWPATLVQPVGSPLSLECTVEGTSNPNLYWYRQAAGRGLQLLFYSVGIGQISSEVPQNLSASRPQDRQFILSSKKLLLSDSGFYLCAWIRQEGGPNSPLHFGNGTRLTVT.

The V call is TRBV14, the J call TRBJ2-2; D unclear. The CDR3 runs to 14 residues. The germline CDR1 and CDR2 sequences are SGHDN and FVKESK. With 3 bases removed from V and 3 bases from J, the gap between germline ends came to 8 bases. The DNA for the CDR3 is TGTGCCAGCAGCCAGTCGAGAGACACCGGGGAGCTGTTTTTT. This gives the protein CASSQSRDTGELFF.

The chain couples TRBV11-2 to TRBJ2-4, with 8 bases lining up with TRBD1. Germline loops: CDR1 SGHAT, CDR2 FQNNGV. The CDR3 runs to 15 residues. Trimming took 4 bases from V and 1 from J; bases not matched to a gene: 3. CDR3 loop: CASSSRQGAKNIQYF. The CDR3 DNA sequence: TGTGCCAGCAGCTCGAGACAGGGGGCCAAAAACATTCAGTACTTC. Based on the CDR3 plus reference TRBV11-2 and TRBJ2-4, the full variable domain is EAGVAQSPRYKIIEKRQSVAFWCNPISGHATLYWYQQILGQGPKLLIQFQNNGVVDDSQLPKDRFSAERLKGVDSTLKIQPAKLEDSAVYLCASSSRQGAKNIQYFGAGTRLSVL.

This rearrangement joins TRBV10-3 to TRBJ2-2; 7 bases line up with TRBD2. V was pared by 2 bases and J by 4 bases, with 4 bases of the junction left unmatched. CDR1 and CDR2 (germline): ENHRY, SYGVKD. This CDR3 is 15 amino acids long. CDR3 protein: CAISEGGSGTGELFF. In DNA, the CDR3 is TGTGCCATCAGTGAGGGCGGGAGTGGCACCGGGGAGCTGTTTTTT.

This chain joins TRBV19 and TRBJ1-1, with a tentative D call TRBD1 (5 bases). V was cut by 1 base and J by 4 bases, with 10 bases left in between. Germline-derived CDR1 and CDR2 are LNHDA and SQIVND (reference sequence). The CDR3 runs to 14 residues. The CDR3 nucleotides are TGTGCCAGTAGTATAGCTCGGGACGGCACTGAAGCTTTCTTT. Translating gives CASSIARDGTEAFF.

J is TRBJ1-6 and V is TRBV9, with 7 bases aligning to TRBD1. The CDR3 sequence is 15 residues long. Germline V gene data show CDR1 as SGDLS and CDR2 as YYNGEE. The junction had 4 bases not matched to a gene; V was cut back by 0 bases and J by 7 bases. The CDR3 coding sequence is TGTGCCAGCAGCGTAGGGACAGGCGCAAATTCACCCCTCCACTTT. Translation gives CASSVGTGANSPLHF.

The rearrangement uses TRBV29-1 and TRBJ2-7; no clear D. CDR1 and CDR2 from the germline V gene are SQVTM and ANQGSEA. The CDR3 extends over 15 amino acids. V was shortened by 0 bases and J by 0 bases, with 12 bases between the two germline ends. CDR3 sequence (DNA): TGCAGCGTTGAAGAATGGGGATCGGACTCCTACGAGCAGTACTTC. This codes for CSVEEWGSDSYEQYF.

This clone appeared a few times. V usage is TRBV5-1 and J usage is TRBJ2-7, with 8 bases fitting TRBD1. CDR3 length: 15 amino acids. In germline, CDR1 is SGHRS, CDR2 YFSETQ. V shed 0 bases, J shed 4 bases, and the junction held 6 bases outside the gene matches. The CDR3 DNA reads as TGCGCCAGCAGCTTGGGGACAGGGCTAAGGTACGAGCAGTACTTC. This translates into CASSLGTGLRYEQYF.

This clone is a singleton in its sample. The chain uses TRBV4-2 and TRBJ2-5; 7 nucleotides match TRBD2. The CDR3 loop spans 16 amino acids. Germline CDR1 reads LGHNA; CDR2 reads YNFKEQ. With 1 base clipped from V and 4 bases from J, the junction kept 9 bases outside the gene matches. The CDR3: CASSQVLAEPLETQYF. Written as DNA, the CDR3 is TGTGCCAGCAGCCAAGTGCTAGCGGAGCCTTTAGAGACCCAGTACTTC.

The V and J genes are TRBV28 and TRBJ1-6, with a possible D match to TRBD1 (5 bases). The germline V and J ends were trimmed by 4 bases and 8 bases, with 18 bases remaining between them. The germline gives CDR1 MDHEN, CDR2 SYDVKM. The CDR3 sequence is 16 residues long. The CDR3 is CASSSAAGSNYSPLHF. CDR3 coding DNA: TGTGCCAGCAGTTCGGCGGCAGGGTCGAATTATTCACCCCTCCACTTT. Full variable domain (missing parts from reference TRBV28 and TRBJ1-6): DVKVTQSSRYLVKRTGEKVFLECVQDMDHENMFWYRQDPGLGLRLIYFSYDVKMKEKGDIPEGYSVSREKKERFSLILESASTNQTSMYLCASSSAAGSNYSPLHFGNGTRLTVT.

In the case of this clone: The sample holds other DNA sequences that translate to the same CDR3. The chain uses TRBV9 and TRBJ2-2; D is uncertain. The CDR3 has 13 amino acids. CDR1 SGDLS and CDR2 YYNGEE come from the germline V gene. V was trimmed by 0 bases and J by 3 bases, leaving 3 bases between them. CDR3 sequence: CASSVVDTGELFF. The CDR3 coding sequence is TGTGCCAGCAGCGTAGTAGACACCGGGGAGCTGTTTTTT.

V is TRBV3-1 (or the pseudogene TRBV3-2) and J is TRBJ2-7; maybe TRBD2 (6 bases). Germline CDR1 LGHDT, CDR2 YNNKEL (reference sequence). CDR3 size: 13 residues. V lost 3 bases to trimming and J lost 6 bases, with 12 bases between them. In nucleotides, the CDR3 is TGTGCCAGCAGCCACCTTAGCGGCGGCGAGCAGTACTTC. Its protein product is CASSHLSGGEQYF.

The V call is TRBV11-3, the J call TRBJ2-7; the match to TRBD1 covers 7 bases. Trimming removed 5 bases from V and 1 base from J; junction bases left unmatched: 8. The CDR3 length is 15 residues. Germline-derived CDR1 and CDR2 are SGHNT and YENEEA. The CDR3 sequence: CASSPRQGGSYEQYF. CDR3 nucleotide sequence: TGTGCCAGCAGCCCGAGACAGGGTGGGTCCTACGAGCAGTACTTC.

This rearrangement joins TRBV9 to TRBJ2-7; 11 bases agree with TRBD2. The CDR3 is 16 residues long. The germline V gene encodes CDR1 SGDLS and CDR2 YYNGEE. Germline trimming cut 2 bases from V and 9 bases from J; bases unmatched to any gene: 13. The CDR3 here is CASSVSSGLAGGMQYF. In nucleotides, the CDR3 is TGTGCCAGCAGCGTTAGCAGTGGGCTAGCGGGAGGCATGCAGTACTTC. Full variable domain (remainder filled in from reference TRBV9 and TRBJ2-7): DSGVTQTPKHLITATGQRVTLRCSPRSGDLSVYWYQQSLDQGLQFLIQYYNGEERAKGNILERFSAQQFPDLHSELNLSSLELGDSALYFCASSVSSGLAGGMQYFGPGTRLTVT.

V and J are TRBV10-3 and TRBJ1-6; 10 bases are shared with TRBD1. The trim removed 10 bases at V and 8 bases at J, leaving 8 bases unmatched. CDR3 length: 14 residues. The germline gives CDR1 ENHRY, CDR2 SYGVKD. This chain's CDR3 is CATKGQGNHSPLHF. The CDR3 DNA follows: TGTGCCACGAAGGGACAGGGGAATCATTCACCCCTCCACTTT.

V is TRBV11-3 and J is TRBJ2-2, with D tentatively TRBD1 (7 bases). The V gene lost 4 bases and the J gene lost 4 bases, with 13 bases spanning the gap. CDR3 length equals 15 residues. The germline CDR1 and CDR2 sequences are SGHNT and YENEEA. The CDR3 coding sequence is TGTGCCAGCAGCTCCAGTCAGGGGGGCACCGGGGAGCTGTTTTTT. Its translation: CASSSSQGGTGELFF. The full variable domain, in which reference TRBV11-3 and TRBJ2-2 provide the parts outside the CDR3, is EAGVVQSPRYKIIEKKQPVAFWCNPISGHNTLYWYLQNLGQGPELLIRYENEEAVDDSQLPKDRFSAERLKGVDSTLKIQPAELGDSAVYLCASSSSQGGTGELFFGEGSRLTVL.

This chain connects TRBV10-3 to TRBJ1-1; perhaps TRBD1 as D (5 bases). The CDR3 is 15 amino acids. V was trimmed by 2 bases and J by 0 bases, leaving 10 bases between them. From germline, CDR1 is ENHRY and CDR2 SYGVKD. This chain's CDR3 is CAISEGGRVNTEAFF. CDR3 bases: TGTGCCATCAGTGAGGGTGGCAGGGTGAACACTGAAGCTTTCTTT.

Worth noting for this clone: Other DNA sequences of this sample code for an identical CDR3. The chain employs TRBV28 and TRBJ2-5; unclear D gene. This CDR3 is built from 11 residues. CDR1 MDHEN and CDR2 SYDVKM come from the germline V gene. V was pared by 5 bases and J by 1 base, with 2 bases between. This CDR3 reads CASSLQETQYF. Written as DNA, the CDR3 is TGTGCCAGCAGTCTCCAAGAGACCCAGTACTTC.

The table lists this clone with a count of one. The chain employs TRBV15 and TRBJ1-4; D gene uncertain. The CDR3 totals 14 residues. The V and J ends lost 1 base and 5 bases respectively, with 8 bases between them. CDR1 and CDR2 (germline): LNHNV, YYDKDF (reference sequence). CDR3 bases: TGTGCCACCAGCAGAGGTCAGGTGAATGAAAAACTGTTTTTT. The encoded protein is CATSRGQVNEKLFF.

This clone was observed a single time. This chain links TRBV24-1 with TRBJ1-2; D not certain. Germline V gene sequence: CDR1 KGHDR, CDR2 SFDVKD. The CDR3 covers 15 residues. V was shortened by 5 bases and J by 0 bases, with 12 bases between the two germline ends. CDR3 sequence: CATSGSDGANYGYTF. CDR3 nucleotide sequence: TGTGCCACCAGTGGCTCGGACGGAGCTAACTATGGCTACACCTTC.

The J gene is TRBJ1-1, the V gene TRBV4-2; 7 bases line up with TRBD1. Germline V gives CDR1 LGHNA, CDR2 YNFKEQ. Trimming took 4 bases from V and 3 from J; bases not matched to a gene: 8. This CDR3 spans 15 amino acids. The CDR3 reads CASSPETGVYTEAFF. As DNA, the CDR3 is TGTGCCAGCAGCCCGGAAACAGGGGTGTACACTGAAGCTTTCTTT.